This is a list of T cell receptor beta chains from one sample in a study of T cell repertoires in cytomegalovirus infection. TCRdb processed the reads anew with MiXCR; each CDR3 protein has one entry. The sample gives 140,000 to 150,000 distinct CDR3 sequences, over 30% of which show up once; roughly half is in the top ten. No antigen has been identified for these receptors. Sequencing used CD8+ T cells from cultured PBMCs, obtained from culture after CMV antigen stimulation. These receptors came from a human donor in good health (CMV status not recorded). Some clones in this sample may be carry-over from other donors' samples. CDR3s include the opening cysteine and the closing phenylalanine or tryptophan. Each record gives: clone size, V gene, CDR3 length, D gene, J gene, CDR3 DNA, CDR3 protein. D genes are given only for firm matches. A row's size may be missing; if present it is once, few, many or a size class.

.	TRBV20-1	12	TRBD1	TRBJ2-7	TGCAGTGCTAGGGGGACAGGGGTCGAGCAGTACTTC	CSARGTGVEQYF
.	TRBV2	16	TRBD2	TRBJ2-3	TGTGCCAGCAGTAGACTAGCGGGGGGGAACACAGATACGCAGTATTTT	CASSRLAGGNTDTQYF
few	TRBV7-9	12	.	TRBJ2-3	TGTGCCAGCACGACAATGGCAGATACGCAGTATTTT	CASTTMADTQYF
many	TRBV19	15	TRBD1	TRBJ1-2	TGTGCCAGTAGTACTTGGACAGGGGCAGAGGATGGCTACACCTTC	CASSTWTGAEDGYTF
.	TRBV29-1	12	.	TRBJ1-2	TGCAGCGTTGTAGAACAGGATAGTGGCTACACCTTC	CSVVEQDSGYTF
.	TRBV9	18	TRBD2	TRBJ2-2	TGTGCCAGCAGCGAGGGACTAGCGGGGGGGCAGAACACCGGGGAGCTGTTTTTT	CASSEGLAGGQNTGELFF
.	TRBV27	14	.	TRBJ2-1	TGTGCCAGCAGTTCAGCGACAGACTACAATGAGCAGTTCTTC	CASSSATDYNEQFF
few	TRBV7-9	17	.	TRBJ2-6	TGTGCCAGCAGTTGGGACTCCTCAGAGGCTGGGGCCAACGTCCTGACTTTC	CASSWDSSEAGANVLTF
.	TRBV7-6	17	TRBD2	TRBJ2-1	TGTGCCAGCAGCCCTGGACTAGCGGGGGCTCGGTACAATGAGCAGTTCTTC	CASSPGLAGARYNEQFF
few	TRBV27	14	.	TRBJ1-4	TGTGCCAGCAGTTTATCCAGGGCTGGCGAAAAACTGTTTTTT	CASSLSRAGEKLFF
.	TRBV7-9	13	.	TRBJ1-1	TGTGCCAGCAGCCCCAGGGGAGTGACTGAAGCTTTCTTT	CASSPRGVTEAFF
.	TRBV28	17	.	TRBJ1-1	TGTGCCAGCAGTTTCCGAGTGGCAGCGCCTCTGAACACTGAAGCTTTCTTT	CASSFRVAAPLNTEAFF
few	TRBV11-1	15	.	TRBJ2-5	TGTGCCAGCAGCTTCGCGCTTGGGTTTCAAGAGACCCAGTACTTC	CASSFALGFQETQYF
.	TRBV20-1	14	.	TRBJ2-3	TGCAGTGCTAGTGGACAGACCGACACAGATACGCAGTATTTT	CSASGQTDTDTQYF
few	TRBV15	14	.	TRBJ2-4	TGTGCCACCAGCGGGGGCGCCCCCAAAAACATTCAGTACTTC	CATSGGAPKNIQYF
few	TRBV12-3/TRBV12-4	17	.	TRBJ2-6	TGTGCCAGCAGCTGGGGGTTGGTTAGCTCTGGGGCCAACGTCCTGACTTTC	CASSWGLVSSGANVLTF
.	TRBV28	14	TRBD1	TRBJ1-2	TGTGCCAGCAACGACCCACAGGGGTACTATGGCTACACCTTC	CASNDPQGYYGYTF
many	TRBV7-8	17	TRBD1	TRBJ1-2	TGTGCCAGCAGCCCACTCTCGACAGGGGGCGCTTTATATGGCTACACCTTC	CASSPLSTGGALYGYTF
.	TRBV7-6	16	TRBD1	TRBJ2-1	TGTGCCAGCAGCTTCGCCGGGACAGTTTCCTACAATGAGCAGTTCTTC	CASSFAGTVSYNEQFF
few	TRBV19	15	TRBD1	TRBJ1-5	TGTGCCAGTACCCCGTGGGCAGGGGGCCGTCAGCCCCAGCATTTT	CASTPWAGGRQPQHF
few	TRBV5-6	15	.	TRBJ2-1	TGTGCCAGCAGCTTGAGCTACCTACCCTACAATGAGCAGTTCTTC	CASSLSYLPYNEQFF
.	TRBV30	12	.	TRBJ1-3	TGTGCCTGGGGGAGATACCAAGACACCATATATTTT	CAWGRYQDTIYF
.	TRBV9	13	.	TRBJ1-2	TGTGCCAGCAGCGTATACTGGGCAGCAGGCTACACCTTC	CASSVYWAAGYTF
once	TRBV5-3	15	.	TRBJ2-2	TGTGCCAGCAGGGAAGGGGGGAAGAACACCGGGGAGCTGTTTTTT	CASREGGKNTGELFF
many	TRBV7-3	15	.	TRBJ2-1	TGTGCCAGCAGCTGGTCAGGGACAAATTACAATGAGCAGTTCTTC	CASSWSGTNYNEQFF
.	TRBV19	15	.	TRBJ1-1	TGTGCCAGTAGTGCAGGGATGGACCTAAACACTGAAGCTTTCTTT	CASSAGMDLNTEAFF
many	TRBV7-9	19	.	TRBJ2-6	TGTGCCAGCAGCTTCGACATGTTGGGGTTCTCCTCTGGGGCCAACGTCCTGACTTTC	CASSFDMLGFSSGANVLTF
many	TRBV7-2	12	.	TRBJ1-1	TGTGCCAGCAGCTTTGGGGTTACTGAAGCTTTCTTT	CASSFGVTEAFF
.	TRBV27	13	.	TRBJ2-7	TGTGCCAGCAGCCTGACTCCTTCCTACGAGCAGTACTTC	CASSLTPSYEQYF
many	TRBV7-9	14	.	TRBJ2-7	TGTGCCAGCAGCCCAGGGGACGGGCCCTTAGAGCAGTACTTC	CASSPGDGPLEQYF
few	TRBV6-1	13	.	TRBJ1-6	TGTGCCAGCAGACAAACAGGGAGACGGCCCCTCCACTTT	CASRQTGRRPLHF
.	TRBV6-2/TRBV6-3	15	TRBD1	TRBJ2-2	TGTGCCAGCAGGGGATTCAGGGGGCTAACCGGGGAGCTGTTTTTT	CASRGFRGLTGELFF
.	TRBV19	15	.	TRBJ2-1	TGTGCCAGTAGTATAGCTAGTCGGGGCAACAATGAGCAGTTCTTC	CASSIASRGNNEQFF
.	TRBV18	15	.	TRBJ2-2	TGTGCCAGCTCACCAGAGAACCTTAACACAGGGGAGCTGTTTTTT	CASSPENLNTGELFF
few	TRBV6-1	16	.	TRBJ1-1	TGTGCCAGCAGTTCGCGGGTAGACTACTTGAACACTGAAGCTTTCTTT	CASSSRVDYLNTEAFF
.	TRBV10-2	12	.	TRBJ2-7	TGCGCCAGCAGTGCCATTTCCTACGAGCAGTACTTC	CASSAISYEQYF